This T cell receptor beta chain was captured in a study of post-analysis software for immune sequencing data. Study-wide context: Relapsing-remitting, secondary progressive and progressive-relapsing courses of multiple sclerosis were included. The study, taken as a whole, reports: Normalized Chao1 diversity was significantly reduced in patients versus controls. Same-batch preparations were strongly co-clustered by F measure.

Details on this clonotype: The antigen is not known.

Tagging with unique molecular identifiers was a feature of the TCR beta cDNA libraries. Once about 0.85 to 11 million T cells were used, roughly 500,000 cDNA molecules resulted. TCRdb used MiXCR to reprocess the PCR reads, holding one entry per CDR3 protein. This sample has hundreds of thousands of distinct CDR3 sequences, with 55% to 60% found just once. Source material: blood. The receptor was isolated from a girl aged 2-10 years with multiple sclerosis.

The CDR3 nucleotides are TGTGCCAGTAGGTCCGGGACAGGGGGGCGGCCCCAGCATTTT. This gives the protein CASRSGTGGRPQHF. The gene calls are TRBV19 and TRBJ1-5; 11 nucleotides align to TRBD1. The CDR3 covers 14 residues. Unmatched junction bases numbered 7, after V lost 6 bases and J lost 9 bases. Germline CDR1 reads LNHDA; CDR2 reads SQIVND (reference sequence). The whole variable domain, remainder taken from reference TRBV19 and TRBJ1-5, is DGGITQSPKYLFRKEGQNVTLSCEQNLNHDAMYWYRQDPGQGLRLIYYSQIVNDFQKGDIAEGYSVSREKKESFPLTVTSAQKNPTAFYLCASRSGTGGRPQHFGDGTRLSIL.